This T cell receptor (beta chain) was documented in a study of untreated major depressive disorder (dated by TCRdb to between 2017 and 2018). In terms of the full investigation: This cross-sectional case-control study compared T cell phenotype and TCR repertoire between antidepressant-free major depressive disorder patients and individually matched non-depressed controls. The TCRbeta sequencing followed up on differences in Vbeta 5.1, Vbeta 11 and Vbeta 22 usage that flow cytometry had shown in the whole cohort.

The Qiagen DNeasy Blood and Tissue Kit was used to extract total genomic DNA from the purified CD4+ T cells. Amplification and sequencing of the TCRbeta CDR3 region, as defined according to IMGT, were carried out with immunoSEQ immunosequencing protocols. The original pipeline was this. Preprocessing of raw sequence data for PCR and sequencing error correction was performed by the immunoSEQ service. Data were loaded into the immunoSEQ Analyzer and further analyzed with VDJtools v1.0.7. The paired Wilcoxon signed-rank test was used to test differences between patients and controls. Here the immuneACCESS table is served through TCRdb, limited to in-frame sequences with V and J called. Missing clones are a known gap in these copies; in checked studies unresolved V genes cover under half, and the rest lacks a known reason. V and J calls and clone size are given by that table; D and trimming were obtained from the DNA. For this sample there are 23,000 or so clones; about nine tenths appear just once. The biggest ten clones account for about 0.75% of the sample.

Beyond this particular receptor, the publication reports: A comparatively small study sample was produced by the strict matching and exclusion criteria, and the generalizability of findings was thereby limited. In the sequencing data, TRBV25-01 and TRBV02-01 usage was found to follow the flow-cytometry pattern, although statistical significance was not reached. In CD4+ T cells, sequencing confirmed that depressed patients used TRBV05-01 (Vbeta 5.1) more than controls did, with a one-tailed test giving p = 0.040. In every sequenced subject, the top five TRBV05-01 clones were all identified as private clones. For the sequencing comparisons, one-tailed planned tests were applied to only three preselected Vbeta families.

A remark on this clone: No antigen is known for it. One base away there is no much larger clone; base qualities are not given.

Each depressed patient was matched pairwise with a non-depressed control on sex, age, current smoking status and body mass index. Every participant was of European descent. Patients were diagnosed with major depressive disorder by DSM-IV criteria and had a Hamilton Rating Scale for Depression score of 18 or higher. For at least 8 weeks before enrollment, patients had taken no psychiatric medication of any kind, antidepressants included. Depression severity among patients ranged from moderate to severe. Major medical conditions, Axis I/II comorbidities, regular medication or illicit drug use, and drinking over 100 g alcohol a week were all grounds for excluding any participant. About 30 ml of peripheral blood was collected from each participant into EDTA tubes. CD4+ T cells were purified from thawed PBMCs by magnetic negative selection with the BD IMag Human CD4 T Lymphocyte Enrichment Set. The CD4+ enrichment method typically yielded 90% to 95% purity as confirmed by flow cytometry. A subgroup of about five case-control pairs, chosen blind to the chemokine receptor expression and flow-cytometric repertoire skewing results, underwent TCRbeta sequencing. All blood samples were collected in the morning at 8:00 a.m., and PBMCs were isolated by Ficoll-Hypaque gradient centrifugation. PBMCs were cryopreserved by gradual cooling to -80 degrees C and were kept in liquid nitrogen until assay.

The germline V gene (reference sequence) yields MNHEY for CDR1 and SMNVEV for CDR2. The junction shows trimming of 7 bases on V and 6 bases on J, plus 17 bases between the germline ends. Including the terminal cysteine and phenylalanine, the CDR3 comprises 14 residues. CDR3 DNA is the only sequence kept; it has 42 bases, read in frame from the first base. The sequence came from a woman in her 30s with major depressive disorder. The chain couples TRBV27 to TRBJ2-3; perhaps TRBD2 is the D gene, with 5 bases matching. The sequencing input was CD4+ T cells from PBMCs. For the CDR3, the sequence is CASIPVAGVDTQYF. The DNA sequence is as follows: TGTGCCAGCATCCCTGTGGCGGGTGTCGATACGCAGTATTTT.